The 28 T cell receptor beta chains presented below share a single source sample, sequenced in a study of cytomegalovirus exposure and HLA in healthy donors. It was with 60 Vbeta and 13 Jbeta primers that the PCR ran. Repertoires were generated with immunoSEQ multiplex PCR, while TCRdb's copy carries only in-frame clones and drops some. This sample has about 98,000 clones, with around 70% found just once. The specimen sequenced was PBMCs. The source of these receptors is a female donor in good health and CMV-seronegative.

V and J are TRBV6-1 and TRBJ2-3; 8 positions match TRBD1. The CDR3 contains 15 residues. Trimming took 4 bases from V and 4 from J; bases not matched to a gene: 7. CDR1 MNHNS and CDR2 SASEGT come from the germline V gene. Here the CDR3 DNA reads TGTGCCAGCAGTGCCGGACAGGGATGGGCAGATACGCAGTATTTT. Its protein product is CASSAGQGWADTQYF.

The chain has TRBV10-2 and TRBJ2-7; TRBD2 aligns across 13 bases. Germline CDR1 is WSHSY and CDR2 is SAAADI. The CDR3 length is 16 residues. V gave up 2 bases and J gave up 3 bases; unmatched junction bases: 4. The CDR3 loop is CASSEGTSGKGYEQYF. Here the CDR3 DNA reads TGCGCCAGCAGTGAGGGGACTAGCGGGAAGGGCTACGAGCAGTACTTC.

The chain couples TRBV5-4 to TRBJ1-2; D unresolved. Germline CDR1 is SGHNT and CDR2 is YYREEE (reference sequence). Trimming removed 4 bases from V and 4 bases from J, with 11 bases in between. The CDR3 covers 13 residues. In DNA, the CDR3 is TGTGCCAGCAGCGTGGACGGTTCCTATGGCTACACCTTC. It translates to CASSVDGSYGYTF.

The V and J genes are TRBV18 and TRBJ1-1, with D perhaps matching TRBD1 (6 bases). The CDR3 contains 12 residues. CDR1 is KGHSH, CDR2 LQKENI, per germline. V lost 6 bases to trimming and J lost 6 bases, with 11 bases between them. CDR3 in DNA: TGTGCCAGCTCTCAGGACAGATCTGAAGCTTTCTTT. It codes for CASSQDRSEAFF.

This clone was detected only a few times. The chain links TRBV11-2 to TRBJ1-1; perhaps TRBD1 as D (5 bases). CDR3 length: 15 amino acids. Trimming took off 5 bases at V and 4 bases at J, with 17 bases between the two ends. Germline lookup yields CDR1 SGHAT and CDR2 FQNNGV. The CDR3 coding sequence is TGTGCCAGCAGCAAACCCTTATCAAGGGGCACTGAAGCTTTCTTT. As protein: CASSKPLSRGTEAFF.

The chain employs TRBV6-1 and TRBJ2-7, with D unclear. The length of the CDR3 is 12 residues. Trimming took off 7 bases at V and 1 base at J, with 8 bases between the two ends. Germline V gene lookup returns CDR1 MNHNS and CDR2 SASEGT. The CDR3 coding sequence is TGTGCCAGCAATGAGCAGTCCTACGAGCAGTACTTC. Residues: CASNEQSYEQYF.

V gene TRBV6-1 combines with J gene TRBJ1-5; D is possibly TRBD1 (6 bases). The CDR3 is 17 residues long. CDR1 and CDR2 (germline): MNHNS, SASEGT. Trimming left V 2 bases short and J 11 bases short, with 25 bases between. CDR3 sequence (DNA): TGTGCCAGCAGTGAAAAGGGGGGCGGGGGTTTACGCTCAGCCCAGCATTTT. It translates to CASSEKGGGGLRSAQHF.

The chain is built from TRBV9 and TRBJ2-3; maybe TRBD2 (6 bases). From germline, CDR1 is SGDLS and CDR2 YYNGEE. The V end lost 4 bases, the J end lost 1 base, and 13 bases lay between the germline ends. The CDR3 loop spans 15 amino acids. CDR3 in amino acids: CASSIRDSRTDTQYF. CDR3 nucleotides: TGTGCCAGCAGCATCCGGGACTCCCGCACAGATACGCAGTATTTT.

In this sample, this clone turned up a few times. V usage is TRBV6-6 and J usage is TRBJ1-1; 9 bases fit TRBD1. The CDR3 totals 13 residues. The germline CDR1 and CDR2 sequences are MNHNY and SVGAGI (reference sequence). V shed 8 bases and J 6 bases; nucleotides not matched to a gene: 7. In DNA, the CDR3 is TGTGCCAGCGGAGACAGGGGGAGTGCTGAAGCTTTCTTT. The encoded protein is CASGDRGSAEAFF.

The gene calls are TRBV28 and TRBJ1-5; weak D call: TRBD1 (6 bases). The V gene's germline CDR1 is MDHEN and CDR2 SYDVKM. CDR3 length: 16 amino acids. The V end was cut by 6 bases, the J end by 1 base, with 16 bases between. CDR3 nucleotides: TGTGCCAGCAGCATACAGGGTTTTCGGAGCAATCAGCCCCAGCATTTT. Protein sequence: CASSIQGFRSNQPQHF.

The chain has TRBV28 and TRBJ2-5; 8 bases line up with TRBD1. The DNA matches TRBJ2-7 better at its end, which makes the J call doubtful. The length of the CDR3 is 15 residues. The V gene's germline CDR1 is MDHEN and CDR2 SYDVKM. CDR3 region: CASSSRTGRSREQYF. The CDR3 nucleotides read TGTGCCAGCAGTTCTCGGACAGGGAGGAGCCGCGAGCAGTACTTC.

In its sample, this clone was seen once. The chain is built from TRBV5-1 and TRBJ1-5; no firm D call. The CDR3 loop spans 13 amino acids. Trimming left V 2 bases short and J 3 bases short, with 6 bases between. The germline V gene has CDR1 SGHRS and CDR2 YFSETQ. The CDR3 DNA is TGCGCCAGCAGCTTCCTTCCCAATCAGCCCCAGCATTTT. This codes for CASSFLPNQPQHF.

V usage is TRBV6-5 and J usage is TRBJ2-3; the D gene is possibly TRBD2 (6 bases). V gave up 11 bases and J gave up 0 bases, with 18 bases separating them. Germline values: CDR1 MNHEY, CDR2 SVGAGI. The length of the CDR3 is 15 residues. The DNA for the CDR3 is TGTGCCTCGCGCCTAGCGTCATACAGCACAGATACGCAGTATTTT. Encoded protein: CASRLASYSTDTQYF.

Only a few counts were recorded for this clone. The rearrangement links TRBV7-9 to TRBJ2-5, with 10 bases aligning to TRBD1. The CDR3 totals 14 residues. CDR1 SEHNR and CDR2 FQNEAQ come from the germline V gene (reference sequence). The V segment lost 6 bases and the J segment 5 bases; nucleotides outside the gene matches: 6. The CDR3 spells CASRKDRGRETQYF. DNA for the CDR3: TGTGCCAGCAGGAAGGACAGGGGGAGGGAGACCCAGTACTTC.

The V gene is TRBV5-6, the J gene TRBJ2-7; TRBD1 matches at 7 bases. From germline, CDR1 is SGHDT and CDR2 YYEEEE. This CDR3 comprises 13 residues. V gave up 4 bases and J gave up 5 bases; unmatched junction bases: 6. CDR3 sequence: CASSDTGVHEQYF. In nucleotides, the CDR3 is TGTGCCAGCAGCGACACAGGGGTCCACGAGCAGTACTTC.

CDR3 protein: CASSRSGTKKLFF. Here the CDR3 DNA reads TGTGCCAGCAGTCGGTCCGGGACTAAAAAACTGTTTTTT. V is TRBV7-9 and J is TRBJ1-4, with D maybe TRBD1 (5 bases). Between the trimmed V and J ends, which lost 6 bases and 9 bases, there was a span of 14 bases. CDR3 length: 13 amino acids. Germline lookup yields CDR1 SEHNR and CDR2 FQNEAQ (reference sequence).

The genes are TRBV5-1 and TRBJ2-1; 9 nucleotides line up with TRBD2. The germline gives CDR1 SGHRS, CDR2 YFSETQ. The CDR3 is 15 residues long. V trimming: 4 bases; J trimming: 4 bases; junction bases outside the gene matches: 6. The CDR3 DNA sequence: TGCGCCAGCAGCGCCGGGACTAGCTTTTACAATGAGCAGTTCTTC. Its translation is CASSAGTSFYNEQFF.

CDR3 sequence reads: CASSATGMGQETQYF. Written as DNA, the CDR3 is TGTGCCAGCAGCGCGACAGGGATGGGCCAAGAGACCCAGTACTTC. V usage is TRBV9 and J usage is TRBJ2-5, with 7 bases lining up with TRBD1. The germline V gene encodes CDR1 SGDLS and CDR2 YYNGEE. This CDR3 is 15 amino acids long. V gave up 3 bases and J gave up 1 base; unmatched junction bases: 6.

This rearrangement joins TRBV6-5 to TRBJ2-7; 11 bases line up with TRBD1. Germline lookup yields CDR1 MNHEY and CDR2 SVGAGI. V lost 7 bases to trimming and J lost 5 bases; unmatched junction nucleotides: 7. The CDR3 runs to 14 residues. CDR3 protein: CASNPRDRGNEQYF. The CDR3 coding sequence is TGTGCCAGCAACCCCCGGGACAGGGGGAACGAGCAGTACTTC.

V gene TRBV29-1 combines with J gene TRBJ2-3, with D possibly being TRBD2 (6 bases). V lost 4 bases and J lost 4, with 18 bases in between. Germline V gene lookup returns CDR1 SQVTM and CDR2 ANQGSEA. The CDR3 consists of 15 residues. The chain's CDR3 is CSVVRDRVGPDTQYF. The CDR3 DNA reads as TGCAGCGTTGTGCGGGATCGGGTCGGCCCAGATACGCAGTATTTT.

The genes are TRBV5-1 and TRBJ2-7; 11 nucleotides match TRBD2. Trimming cost V 1 base and J 0 bases; bases outside gene matches: 6. CDR3 size: 17 residues. CDR1 and CDR2 (germline): SGHRS, YFSETQ. This CDR3 is CASSLSLAGGSSYEQYF. The CDR3, as DNA: TGCGCCAGCAGCTTGTCGCTAGCGGGAGGAAGCTCCTACGAGCAGTACTTC.

This clone has a handful of counts. This chain joins TRBV6-5 and TRBJ2-5; the match to TRBD2 covers 11 bases. The CDR3 sequence is 16 residues long. J lost 5 bases, V lost 2 bases, and 7 bases had no gene match. CDR1 is MNHEY, CDR2 SVGAGI, per germline. The CDR3, as DNA: TGTGCCAGCAGTTACCTGTCTAGCGGGGGGAGGGAGACCCAGTACTTC. Its translation: CASSYLSSGGRETQYF.

This sequence joins TRBV29-1 and TRBJ2-5, with 8 bases matching TRBD2. The CDR3 consists of 13 residues. The V and J ends lost 6 bases and 4 bases, in that order; junction bases with no gene match: 7. CDR1 is SQVTM and CDR2 is ANQGSEA in the germline V gene. The CDR3 DNA follows: TGCAGCGTCCCCCGGGGGGGTGGAGAGACCCAGTACTTC. Amino acids: CSVPRGGGETQYF.

The chain employs TRBV18 and TRBJ1-1; 7 bases agree with TRBD1. Germline V CDR1 and CDR2: KGHSH, LQKENI. Losses at the gene ends were 4 bases for V and 3 bases for J; bases not matched to a gene: 11. CDR3 size: 16 residues. DNA of the CDR3: TGTGCCAGCTCACTCAGTCAGGGGGGCTGGGACACTGAAGCTTTCTTT. Translated, it gives CASSLSQGGWDTEAFF.

The gene calls are TRBV7-8 and TRBJ2-5, with D perhaps TRBD1 (6 bases). The germline CDR1 and CDR2 sequences are SGHVS and FQNEAQ. V was shortened by 3 bases and J by 4 bases, with 12 bases between the two germline ends. The CDR3 has 14 amino acids. The chain's CDR3 is CASSFGGRGETQYF. Here the CDR3 DNA reads TGTGCCAGCAGCTTTGGGGGCAGGGGAGAGACCCAGTACTTC.

This chain joins TRBV9 and TRBJ1-1; 7 bases agree with TRBD1. Germline assignment: CDR1 SGDLS and CDR2 YYNGEE. The J segment lost 0 bases and the V segment lost 1 base, leaving 0 bases of the junction unmatched. CDR3 length: 14 amino acids. The CDR3 coding sequence is TGTGCCAGCAGCGTAACAGGGGTGAACACTGAAGCTTTCTTT. Encoded protein: CASSVTGVNTEAFF.

The chain is built from TRBV27 and TRBJ2-7; 10 nucleotides align to TRBD1. V shed 5 bases and J 3 bases; nucleotides not matched to a gene: 4. Per the germline V gene, CDR1 is MNHEY and CDR2 is SMNVEV (reference sequence). The CDR3 extends over 14 amino acids. The CDR3 bases are TGTGCCAGCAGTCACCGGGACAGGGGCTACGAGCAGTACTTC. The encoded protein is CASSHRDRGYEQYF.

The chain combines TRBV10-3 with TRBJ1-1; TRBD1 agrees at 7 bases. Germline V lookup: CDR1 ENHRY, CDR2 SYGVKD. The CDR3 has 13 amino acids. The J segment lost 0 bases and the V segment lost 8 bases, leaving 3 bases of the junction unmatched. CDR3: CAIGGTVNTEAFF. The CDR3 bases are TGTGCCATCGGGGGGACAGTGAACACTGAAGCTTTCTTT.